This passage covers 15 T cell receptor beta chains from one sample sequenced in a study of radiation and T cells in renal cell carcinoma. Treatment: treatment-naive control, cytoreductive nephrectomy. Clones were read by immunoSEQ multiplex PCR, and TCRdb kept only the in-frame ones, dropping some. The table lists about 24,000 clones, about three fifths of them singletons. Sequencing used tumor tissue, obtained from a patient whose treatment was nephrectomy without radiotherapy. The receptors come from a middle-aged man with renal cell carcinoma.

This chain uses TRBV4-2 with TRBJ2-2, with TRBD2 identical over 10 bases. The CDR3 covers 18 residues. The V gene end was trimmed by 0 bases and the J gene end by 0 bases; junction bases not matched to a gene: 4. Germline V gene lookup returns CDR1 LGHNA and CDR2 YNFKEQ. The CDR3 DNA follows: TGTGCCAGCAGCCAAGAAAGTCTAGCGGGGGCGAACACCGGGGAGCTGTTTTTT. This translates into CASSQESLAGANTGELFF.

This clone was observed a few times. V gene TRBV2 combines with J gene TRBJ1-3, with TRBD1 identical over 10 bases. The CDR3 is 15 residues long. Germline CDR1 SNHLY, CDR2 FYNNEI. The junction had 16 bases not matched to a gene; V was cut back by 11 bases and J by 9 bases. CDR3 region: CAGARDRGLLGTIYF. The CDR3 coding sequence is TGTGCCGGTGCCCGGGACAGGGGTCTGTTAGGCACCATATATTTT.

The chain has TRBV7-9 and TRBJ2-5; no clear D gene. This CDR3 has 12 residues. Germline CDR1 and CDR2: SEHNR and FQNEAQ (reference sequence). V gave up 4 bases and J gave up 8 bases, with 11 bases separating them. CDR3 in amino acids: CASSSRPSTQYF. CDR3 DNA: TGTGCCAGCAGCTCCAGACCTTCCACCCAGTACTTC.

This chain uses TRBV29-1 with TRBJ1-2; D gene ambiguous. The CDR3 is made up of 8 amino acids. V shed 1 base and J shed 13 bases, with 4 bases lying between them. Germline CDR1 and CDR2: SQVTM and ANQGSEA. The CDR3 protein is CSVEGFTF. In DNA form, the CDR3 reads TGCAGCGTTGAAGGGTTCACCTTC.

CDR3 DNA: TGTGCCAGCAGCTTGTCGCGGGGCAGCGCCAACTATGGCTACACCTTC. Translated: CASSLSRGSANYGYTF. The V and J genes are TRBV7-9 and TRBJ1-2; D possibly corresponds to TRBD1 (5 bases). The V gene lost 3 bases and the J gene lost 2 bases, with 16 bases spanning the gap. The CDR3 loop spans 16 amino acids. Germline V gene sequence: CDR1 SEHNR, CDR2 FQNEAQ (reference sequence).

The sample holds one count of this clone. This chain joins TRBV28 and TRBJ1-2; D is unclear. CDR1 is MDHEN and CDR2 is SYDVKM in the germline V gene. This CDR3 comprises 15 residues. Between the trimmed V and J ends, which lost 3 bases and 7 bases, there was a span of 18 bases. The CDR3 loop is CASSFPSNGPSGYTF. DNA for the CDR3: TGTGCCAGCAGTTTTCCTTCTAACGGGCCCAGTGGCTACACCTTC.

This clone was detected many times. The chain combines TRBV7-9 with TRBJ2-7; D is unresolved. The CDR3 spans 14 residues. V was clipped by 1 base and J by 6 bases, with 13 bases between them. CDR1 and CDR2 (germline): SEHNR, FQNEAQ (reference sequence). This CDR3 reads CASSLDGRVSEQYF. As DNA, the CDR3 is TGTGCCAGCAGCTTAGATGGTCGGGTCAGCGAGCAGTACTTC.

The chain carries TRBV19 and TRBJ1-1; D perhaps matches TRBD1 (6 bases). Germline V gives CDR1 LNHDA, CDR2 SQIVND (reference sequence). This CDR3 is 15 amino acids long. The V end lost 4 bases, the J end lost 5 bases, and 17 bases lay between the germline ends. CDR3 protein: CASSTGGRAGTEAFF. In nucleotides, the CDR3 is TGTGCCAGTAGTACGGGGGGCAGAGCCGGAACTGAAGCTTTCTTT.

The chain carries TRBV6-5 and TRBJ1-5; 7 nucleotides line up with TRBD1. Germline CDR1 MNHEY, CDR2 SVGAGI. V lost 6 bases to trimming and J lost 1 base; unmatched junction nucleotides: 6. The CDR3 covers 15 residues. CDR3 residues: CASRLTGASNQPQHF. For the CDR3, the DNA is TGTGCCAGCAGACTTACAGGGGCCAGCAATCAGCCCCAGCATTTT.

The chain uses TRBV19 and TRBJ1-6; the D is unclear. The V gene's germline CDR1 is LNHDA and CDR2 SQIVND (reference sequence). The CDR3 contains 17 residues. The V and J ends lost 5 bases and 0 bases respectively, with 14 bases between them. The CDR3 sequence is CASSGRKESSYNSPLHF. In DNA, the CDR3 is TGTGCCAGTAGTGGTCGAAAGGAGAGCTCCTATAATTCACCCCTCCACTTT. The full variable domain, completed using reference TRBV19 and TRBJ1-6, is DGGITQSPKYLFRKEGQNVTLSCEQNLNHDAMYWYRQDPGQGLRLIYYSQIVNDFQKGDIAEGYSVSREKKESFPLTVTSAQKNPTAFYLCASSGRKESSYNSPLHFGNGTRLTVT.

V is TRBV29-1 and J is TRBJ2-5, with 15 positions matching TRBD2. V lost 6 bases to trimming and J lost 4 bases; unmatched junction nucleotides: 15. CDR3 length: 18 residues. Germline V CDR1 and CDR2: SQVTM, ANQGSEA. In DNA, the CDR3 is TGCAGCGTCTATGGACTAGCGGGAGGGCATGGCCATAGAGAGACCCAGTACTTC. It is translated as CSVYGLAGGHGHRETQYF.

The chain uses TRBV5-1 and TRBJ1-3; D is uncertain. CDR3 length: 12 amino acids. Germline assignment: CDR1 SGHRS and CDR2 YFSETQ. Trimming cost V 0 bases and J 4 bases, with 2 bases left between them. CDR3 sequence (DNA): TGCGCCAGCAGCTTGGAGGGAAACACCATATATTTT. Residues: CASSLEGNTIYF.

The V call is TRBV9, the J call TRBJ1-1, with a weak D call TRBD1 (5 bases). The V gene's germline CDR1 is SGDLS and CDR2 YYNGEE. The V gene lost 0 bases and the J gene lost 1 base, with 10 bases spanning the gap. CDR3 length equals 15 residues. For the CDR3, the DNA is TGTGCCAGCAGCGTAGAGGGGACGAGGAACACTGAAGCTTTCTTT. Translated: CASSVEGTRNTEAFF.

This clone is medium-sized within its sample. The chain joins TRBV7-2 to TRBJ1-6; TRBD1 is a possible D gene (6 bases). Germline assignment: CDR1 SGHTA and CDR2 FQGNSA. The CDR3 has 15 amino acids. The germline V and J ends were trimmed by 5 bases and 7 bases, with 15 bases remaining between them. CDR3 residues: CASSDRGGSNSPLHF. CDR3 DNA: TGTGCCAGCAGCGATAGAGGGGGGAGCAATTCACCCCTCCACTTT.

This clone was picked up a small number of times. The chain couples TRBV6-1 to TRBJ2-6; D unclear. Germline CDR1 and CDR2: MNHNS and SASEGT. The CDR3 runs to 15 residues. V shed 3 bases and J shed 1 base, with 7 bases lying between them. CDR3 region: CASSDEVSGANVLTF. Written as DNA, the CDR3 is TGTGCCAGCAGTGACGAAGTGTCTGGGGCCAACGTCCTGACTTTC.